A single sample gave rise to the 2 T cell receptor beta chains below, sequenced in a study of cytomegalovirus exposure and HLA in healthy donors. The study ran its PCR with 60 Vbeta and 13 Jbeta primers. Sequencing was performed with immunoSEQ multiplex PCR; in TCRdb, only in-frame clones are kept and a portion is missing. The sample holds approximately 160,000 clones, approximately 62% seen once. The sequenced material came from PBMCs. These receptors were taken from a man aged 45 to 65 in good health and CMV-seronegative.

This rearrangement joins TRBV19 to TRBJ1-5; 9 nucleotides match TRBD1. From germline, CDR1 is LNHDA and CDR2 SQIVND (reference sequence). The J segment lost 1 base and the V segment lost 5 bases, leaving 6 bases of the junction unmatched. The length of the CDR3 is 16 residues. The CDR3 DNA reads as TGTGCCAGTAGTCCCATCGACAGGGGGAGCAATCAGCCCCAGCATTTT. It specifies CASSPIDRGSNQPQHF.

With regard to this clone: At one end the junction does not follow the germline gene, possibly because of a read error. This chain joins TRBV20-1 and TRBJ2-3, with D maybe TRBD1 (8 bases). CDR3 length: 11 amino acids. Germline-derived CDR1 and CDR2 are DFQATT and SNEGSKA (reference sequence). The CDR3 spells CSASNADREGF. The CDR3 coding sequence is TGCAGTGCTAGCAACGCGGACAGGGAGGGATTT.